A single TCR beta chain is shown here with its context. Its antigen is still unknown. It has no much larger one-base neighbor in the sample; base qualities were not kept. The data are from a study of beta chain features in type 1 diabetes (dated by TCRdb to 2016 to 2019). Context from the whole study: Mean age, gender distribution, total cell number and subset yield were not different between patients and healthy donors. Naive and central memory subsets were obtained from all 30 or so donors, but regulatory and stem cell-like memory subsets were isolated from only 8 patients and about 8 healthy donors. The study compared the TCRB repertoires of sorted circulating CD4+ T cell subsets in recently diagnosed type 1 diabetes patients with those in matched healthy donors. Across all samples, almost 110 million sorted cells were examined, and cell number per subset correlated strongly with RNA yield.

Results the study describes overall, beyond this receptor: Type 1 diabetes patients showed a moderate but significant shortening of TCRB CDR3 length in all four CD4+ subsets. Naive, central memory and regulatory TCRB repertoires appeared more similar among patients than among healthy donors. PCR may preferentially amplify shorter templates, but because patient and control samples were amplified and corrected together, any resulting skew would affect both groups equally. Because cDNA was sequenced instead of genomic DNA, activated cells with high expression could be over-represented, although the groups did not differ in activation or CD3 levels. Because small numbers of individuals were included in the HLA sub-analyses, any influence of HLA type on TCRB rearrangement was left unresolved. At VDJ recombination sites, type 1 diabetes patients had fewer insertions and more deleted nucleotides, which implies abnormalities in thymic rearrangement.

The entire amount of isolated RNA was reverse transcribed using the High Capacity cDNA Reverse Transcription Kit, so the sequenced TCRB transcripts were expressed ones. Naive, central memory and regulatory T cell samples underwent deep immunoSEQ sequencing, averaging approximately 3.3 million total reads per sample. Sorted cells were lysed in RLT buffer and RNA was extracted with DNase-treated RNeasy Micro or Mini kits, depending on cell number. To prevent cross-contamination, every cell subset was processed on its own, while patient and healthy donor samples were processed together. The immunoSEQ multiplex PCR was used to amplify TCRB sequences from cDNA, yielding 87-bp fragments that span the CDR3 region. Sequencing of the amplicons was performed on the Illumina HiSeq platform. As for the original processing: Synthetic template baselines were used to correct PCR bias computationally, reads within Hamming distance 2 were collapsed together, and singletons that could not be merged were discarded. Reads were aligned against IMGT to assign V, D and J genes, CDR3 length and insertions or deletions at six rearrangement sites. Within each subset, clonotype counts were normalized to sorted cell number, after which true diversity and Gini coefficients were computed with the tcR R package. Repertoire sharing was quantified using the overlap coefficient calculated on TCRB nucleotide sequences. Out-of-frame TCRB sequences from naive cells were analyzed as a proxy for the pre-selection repertoire. TCRdb re-hosts the immuneACCESS table, in-frame sequences only. Its copies lack some clones; in the studies checked, an unresolved V gene accounts for under half of them, and the cause for the rest is not known. V and J calls plus clone size are reproduced from that table; the DNA served to infer D and trimming. In all, the sample holds 200,000 to 250,000 clones, and over 8.5% of those were seen once. The ten largest account for about 0.037% of the sample.

Each donor gave one peripheral blood draw, around 0.12 L on average, collected into heparinised tubes. Naive, central memory, regulatory and stem cell-like memory CD4+ T cells were sorted on a BD FACSAria II using a panel including CD45RO, CCR7, CD25, CD127, CD95 and CD27. All sorted populations exceeded 95% purity. Right away, PBMCs were isolated by Lymphoprep density gradient centrifugation and were stained directly, with no culture step. Samples were stained and sorted in pairs, with one healthy donor and one patient per experiment, so that batch effects were minimized. Inclusive of the bounding cysteine and phenylalanine, the CDR3 is 15 residues long. The entry retains the CDR3 DNA only, 45 bases that are in frame from base 1. CDR1 SGHDT and CDR2 YYEEEE are derived from the germline V gene. The junction carries 12 bases between V and J, which are trimmed by 4 bases and 4 bases respectively.

Here the chain combines TRBV5-6 and TRBJ2-6; the D gene is perhaps TRBD1, from 5 matching bases. Sequencing was done on a sample of naive CD4+ T cells from blood. According to the study, the label for this sample's cell subset or site signals: true naive CD4+ T cells. The TCR comes from a woman younger than 35 in good health. The DNA sequence is given as TGTGCCAGCAGCGGCAGGGCAACAGGGGCCAACGTCCTGACTTTC. Its protein is CASSGRATGANVLTF.